This T cell receptor beta chain was profiled in a study of shared clonotypes between healthy human individuals (TCRdb year 2020). In the study overall: A couple of women and a few men aged 18 to 49 years were included in the cohort. Libraries were prepared and TCR repertoires were sequenced by different laboratories using diverse techniques, in order to increase sequencing depth and limit assay-specific biases. Per donor, three plates each were used for CD4 naive and CD4 memory, two for CD8 naive, and one for CD8 memory. To estimate repertoire size and how much clonotype sharing occurs between individuals, the study deeply sequenced the blood TCR repertoires of about 5 healthy adults. Leukapheresis yielded between about 0.8 and 8.9 billion PBMCs per donor.

Summary of the overall study and its limitations: Because the study included a small number of donors, the genetic and exposure-history diversity represented was limited. Pairwise subsampling led to the expectation that sequencing depth would affect the degree of clonotype sharing among donors. Estimated clonotype richness was generally larger for naive than for memory subsets. Across several donors, around 5% of naive CD4, around 3.3% of naive CD8, under 2.5% of memory CD4, and about 0.4% of memory CD8 clonotypes were shared. Compared with non-shared clonotypes, the clonotypes found in all four sorted-subset donors had higher generation probabilities. Incomplete sequencing was indicated by rarefaction of sorted-subset datasets, despite the large sequencing depth. Sampling was restricted to blood, and TCR repertoires in tissue are likely to differ from TCR repertoires in blood.

Spanning cysteine to phenylalanine, the CDR3 consists of 14 amino acids. Just CDR3 DNA is preserved here, 42 bases in frame from base 1. Cut back by 4 bases and 3 bases, the V and J ends lie 13 bases apart. From a lookup of the germline V gene, CDR1 and CDR2 are SGHAT and FQNNGV. The donors were healthy, HIV-negative adults with no recently reported acute infections or vaccinations. Only Caucasian adults living in Nashville, Tennessee, USA were represented among the donors. CD4+ T cells were enriched by magnetic negative selection, after which naive cells were positively selected on CD45RA and the negative fraction was taken as the memory subset. Blood was collected by leukapheresis, and PBMCs were isolated by Ficoll-Histopaque density gradient centrifugation and then cryopreserved in liquid nitrogen vapor phase. Purity and quantity of every magnetically sorted T cell population were checked by analytical flow cytometry. Genomic DNA was isolated from each sorted fraction and quantified by UV absorbance on a Nanodrop 2000c.

Using the deep immunoSEQ assay, TCR CDR3 regions were amplified from genomic DNA by multiplex PCR. Extracted genomic DNA from each cell subset was spread evenly across all wells of several immunoSEQ 96-well plates, with each plate serving as a replicate. For sorted subsets, about 200 ng genomic DNA, equal to some 28,000 T cell genomes, was loaded into each replicate PCR. The purified libraries were quantified using a Qubit 3.0 fluorometer, sized with a Bioanalyzer 2100, and then quantified again using the KAPA Library Quantification kit. Every immunoSEQ 96-well plate was sequenced on a dedicated single-read 150-cycle Illumina NextSeq 550 flow cell. Processing in the source paper ran as follows. The immunoSEQ output contained only junctional sequences without quality scores, so filtering could not match that applied to full-length reads. To assign V/J genes and CDR3, sequences were annotated against IMGT germline references using PyIR, a Python wrapper for IgBLAST v1.9. Reads were filtered out if the reads had weak V/J assignments (E-value above 1e-6), no CDR3, stop codons, out-of-frame junctions, or ambiguous translated residues. V3J clonotypes were defined as sequences sharing the same inferred V gene, J gene, and CDR3 amino acid sequence. The percentage overlap between two repertoires was calculated by dividing the number of shared unique clonotypes by the size of the smaller repertoire. Richness of each repertoire was evaluated using RTK rarefaction, the Chao1 estimator, and Recon v2.1 estimates of unobserved clonotypes. Generation probabilities were computed with OLGA for all TCRbeta clonotypes obtained by the gDNA method from several donors. TCRdb retrieved this table from immuneACCESS and kept in-frame rearrangements only. Not all clones are present; in checked studies, unresolved V genes account for under half, and no reason is known for the remainder. D and trimming were read from the DNA, whereas the V and J calls and clone size are those reported in that table. This sample holds about 1.4 million clones; approximately 97% were observed only once. Of the sample, approximately 1.1% falls within the top ten clones.

On this clone itself: Its specific antigen is unknown. One base away there is no much larger clone; base qualities are not given.

This sequence was found in a man aged 25-40 years in good health. Specimen: naive CD4+ T cells sorted from blood. This specimen's cell subset or site label, per the study, means: CD45RA+ positively selected. The V and J genes are TRBV11-2 and TRBJ2-7; the D gene is perhaps TRBD1 or TRBD2, each of them matching over 5 bases. The bases are TGTGCCAGCAGCTCGCGGGCAGGGTTCTACGAGCAGTACTTC. Translated, this gives CASSSRAGFYEQYF.